These 26 T cell receptor beta chains share one sample of origin, sequenced in a study of CD8+CD57+ T cells in acquired aplastic anemia listed by TCRdb under 2018. The reads were generated on an Illumina HiSeq 2000. Genomic DNA served as template for TCR beta VDJ combination and CDR3 sequence profiling. TCRdb itself trimmed the public reads at Q25 with fastp, ran MiXCR and retained productive beta chains. Identical CDR3 protein sequences are pooled into one entry, listed with their most common genes and DNA. Present in this sample are 300,000 or so distinct CDR3 sequences, 55% to 65% of which were seen just once. The ten largest clones add up to 7% to 9% of the sample. Sequencing input: sorted CD4+, CD8+, or CD8+CD57+ T cells (not recorded which) from PBMCs. The receptor source for this set is a human donor with severe aplastic anemia or a healthy control (not recorded which).

The chain couples TRBV24-1 to TRBJ2-1; D remains ambiguous. This CDR3 spans 12 amino acids. Per germline, CDR1 KGHDR and CDR2 SFDVKD. Trimming removed 6 bases at V and 7 bases at J, with 9 bases between. The CDR3 DNA follows: TGTGCCACCAGTAAGGTAGGGAATGAGCAGTTCTTC. Translation: CATSKVGNEQFF.

This clonotype was counted a few times. The chain joins TRBV2 to TRBJ1-2; no clear D. Trimming cost V 6 bases and J 8 bases, with 16 bases left between them. The CDR3 runs 13 residues. CDR1 and CDR2 (germline): SNHLY, FYNNEI. The DNA of the CDR3 is TGTGCCAGCAGACCCACCGTAGGTGGAGGCTACACCTTC. Translated: CASRPTVGGGYTF.

The J gene is TRBJ2-7, the V gene TRBV25-1; D uncertain. Germline-derived CDR1 and CDR2 are MGHDK and SYGVNS. The germline V and J ends were trimmed by 6 bases and 6 bases, with 12 bases remaining between them. This CDR3 contains 12 residues. Here the CDR3 DNA reads TGTGCCAGCAGCTTACAACTCTGCGAGCAGTACTTC. This translates into CASSLQLCEQYF.

V gene TRBV20-1 combines with J gene TRBJ1-3; possibly TRBD1 for D (5 bases). CDR3 length: 16 residues. From germline, CDR1 is DFQATT and CDR2 SNEGSKA (reference sequence). Trimming shortened V by 3 bases and J by 0 bases, and 15 bases separated the two germline ends. The chain's CDR3 is CSARRDASGSGNTIYF. CDR3 in DNA: TGCAGTGCTAGGAGGGACGCCTCGGGCTCTGGAAACACCATATATTTT.

CDR3 in DNA: TGTGCCAGCAGCATGCGGACTAGCGGGGCAAGCACAGATACGCAGTATTTT. As protein: CASSMRTSGASTDTQYF. J is TRBJ2-3 and V is TRBV7-2, with TRBD2 identical over 12 bases. Germline V gives CDR1 SGHTA, CDR2 FQGNSA. The V and J ends lost 5 bases and 0 bases, in that order; junction bases with no gene match: 6. The CDR3 has 17 residues. The whole variable domain, filled in from reference TRBV7-2 and TRBJ2-3, reads GAGVSQSPSNKVTEKGKDVELRCDPISGHTALYWYRQSLGQGLEFLIYFQGNSAPDKSGLPSDRFSAERTGGSVSTLTIQRTQQEDSAVYLCASSMRTSGASTDTQYFGPGTRLTVL.

This chain uses TRBV7-9 with TRBJ1-6; the match to TRBD1 covers 7 bases. The CDR3 consists of 13 residues. The V segment lost 5 bases and the J segment 8 bases; nucleotides outside the gene matches: 3. CDR1 is SEHNR and CDR2 is FQNEAQ in the germline V gene (reference sequence). The CDR3 protein is CASSPGGYSPLHF. The CDR3 coding sequence is TGTGCCAGCAGCCCAGGGGGATATTCACCCCTCCACTTT.

This clonotype has a count of ten or more. The chain uses TRBV29-1 and TRBJ1-2; no clear D. Germline CDR1 is SQVTM and CDR2 is ANQGSEA. V gave up 6 bases and J gave up 1 base, with 15 bases separating them. The CDR3 has 14 residues. The CDR3 loop reads CSVSHLLVNYGYTF. The CDR3 region has the DNA TGCAGCGTCTCCCATCTCCTGGTTAACTATGGCTACACCTTC.

At least ten counts were recorded for this clonotype. The rearrangement uses TRBV10-3 and TRBJ2-2; 12 nucleotides agree with TRBD1. The V and J ends lost 8 bases and 5 bases, in that order; junction bases with no gene match: 6. CDR1 is ENHRY and CDR2 is SYGVKD in the germline V gene. CDR3 length: 15 residues. CDR3 region: CAIRQGQGATGELFF. In nucleotides, the CDR3 is TGTGCCATCCGACAGGGACAGGGGGCGACCGGGGAGCTGTTTTTT.

This clonotype was found many times. The chain uses TRBV29-1 and TRBJ1-2; the D is unclear. V lost 3 bases to trimming and J lost 4 bases, with 0 bases between them. The CDR3 is 9 residues long. CDR1 and CDR2 (germline): SQVTM, ANQGSEA. The DNA for the CDR3 is TGCAGCGTTGACTATGGCTACACCTTC. This sequence encodes CSVDYGYTF. Variable domain in full (rest from reference TRBV29-1 and TRBJ1-2): SAVISQKPSRDICQRGTSLTIQCQVDSQVTMMFWYRQQPGQSLTLIATANQGSEATYESGFVIDKFPISRPNLTFSTLTVSNMSPEDSSIYLCSVDYGYTFGSGTRLTVV.

This clonotype was picked up many times. The chain uses TRBV5-1 and TRBJ1-1; 11 bases are a match to TRBD1. Germline V gene data show CDR1 as SGHRS and CDR2 as YFSETQ. With V trimmed by 0 bases and J by 11 bases, 6 bases remained unmatched. The CDR3 sequence is 14 residues long. The chain's CDR3 is CASSLGTGGDDAFF. CDR3 DNA: TGCGCCAGCAGCTTGGGGACAGGGGGCGATGATGCTTTCTTT.

The chain links TRBV24-1 to TRBJ1-2; D might be TRBD1 (6 bases). V was clipped by 4 bases and J by 8 bases, with 13 bases between them. This CDR3 region has 13 residues. Germline V lookup: CDR1 KGHDR, CDR2 SFDVKD. The CDR3 sequence: CATSDNRAIGYTF. In DNA, the CDR3 is TGTGCCACCAGTGACAACAGGGCTATCGGCTACACCTTC.

The chain employs TRBV6-5 and TRBJ2-7, with D perhaps matching TRBD1 (5 bases). This CDR3 comprises 15 residues. Germline V CDR1 and CDR2: MNHEY, SVGAGI. Trimming removed 2 bases at V and 4 bases at J, with 15 bases between. In DNA form, the CDR3 reads TGTGCCAGCAGTTACGTGCAGGGTAGTACGTACGAGCAGTACTTC. This codes for CASSYVQGSTYEQYF.

This clonotype was observed once. At one end, the junction sequence differs from germline, possibly due to a read error. The J gene is TRBJ2-5, the V gene TRBV5-1; D may match TRBD1 or TRBD2 (5 bases each). This CDR3 contains 14 residues. Germline CDR1 SGHRS, CDR2 YFSETQ. Written as DNA, the CDR3 is TGTGCCAGCAGCTTATGGGGGAAGGGGGAGACCCAGTACTTC. The encoded protein is CASSLWGKGETQYF.

The V call is TRBV9, the J call TRBJ2-5; 11 bases line up with TRBD2. The DNA end favors TRBJ2-1, so the J call may be wrong. CDR1 and CDR2 from the germline V gene are SGDLS and YYNGEE. The CDR3 runs 15 residues. CDR3 in DNA: TGTGCCAGCAGCGTAGAGGCTAGCGGGGGGCCGAGGCAGTTCTTC. This encodes CASSVEASGGPRQFF.

The chain uses TRBV2 and TRBJ2-7, with 8 bases matching TRBD1. The length of the CDR3 is 11 residues. Germline trimming cut 10 bases from V and 5 bases from J; bases unmatched to any gene: 4. Germline lookup yields CDR1 SNHLY and CDR2 FYNNEI. For the CDR3, the DNA is TGTGCCAATCAGGGGGCGGACGAGCAGTACTTC. Translating gives CANQGADEQYF.

The V and J genes are TRBV18 and TRBJ2-3; D ambiguous. This CDR3 region has 16 residues. V was trimmed by 3 bases and J by 2 bases, leaving 15 bases between them. Germline V gives CDR1 KGHSH, CDR2 LQKENI. The CDR3 DNA reads as TGTGCCAGCTCACCTCTCTCTAGTCCCGCCACAGATACGCAGTATTTT. This translates into CASSPLSSPATDTQYF.

This chain joins TRBV7-2 and TRBJ2-7, with D perhaps matching TRBD2 (6 bases). Trimming left V 4 bases short and J 3 bases short, with 13 bases between. CDR1 and CDR2 from the germline V gene are SGHTA and FQGNSA. The CDR3 is made up of 14 amino acids. CDR3 bases: TGTGCCAGCAGCTCGGCGGGACTCGGCTACGAGCAGTACTTC. Translation gives CASSSAGLGYEQYF.

The chain employs TRBV5-1 and TRBJ1-2, with a possible D match to TRBD1 (6 bases). Germline values: CDR1 SGHRS, CDR2 YFSETQ. The V and J ends lost 4 bases and 4 bases respectively, with 20 bases between them. This CDR3 region has 16 residues. DNA of the CDR3: TGCGCCAGCAGCAACGGACAGACCGCTTTGGGCTATGGCTACACCTTC. This codes for CASSNGQTALGYGYTF.

The chain links TRBV5-1 to TRBJ1-2, with TRBD1 matching 7 bases. V shed 4 bases, J shed 10 bases, and the junction held 13 bases outside the gene matches. The CDR3 has 14 amino acids. The germline CDR1 and CDR2 sequences are SGHRS and YFSETQ. The CDR3 nucleotides read TGCGCCAGCAGCCCAACCGGGACAGCCGCCGACTACACCTTC. Protein sequence: CASSPTGTAADYTF.

This clonotype was counted between two and nine times. V is TRBV15 and J is TRBJ2-7, with D hard to call. This CDR3 spans 15 amino acids. From germline, CDR1 is LNHNV and CDR2 YYDKDF (reference sequence). V lost 3 bases and J lost 5, with 17 bases in between. The CDR3 reads CATSRDTSIGDEQYF. The DNA for the CDR3 is TGTGCCACCAGCAGGGATACTTCTATTGGGGACGAGCAGTACTTC.

The chain employs TRBV10-3 and TRBJ2-1; 11 bases align to TRBD2. CDR1 and CDR2 (germline): ENHRY, SYGVKD. The V gene end was trimmed by 2 bases and the J gene end by 10 bases; junction bases not matched to a gene: 7. The CDR3 has 15 residues. The CDR3 here is CAISETKTSGKEQFF. The CDR3 DNA reads TGTGCCATCAGTGAGACCAAGACTAGCGGGAAAGAGCAGTTCTTC.

Of note for this clonotype: One end of the junction varies from germline; a read error may be responsible. The chain links TRBV5-1 to TRBJ1-6; D uncertain. Germline CDR1 reads SGHRS; CDR2 reads YFSETQ. The CDR3 has 15 amino acids. The CDR3 coding sequence is TGCGCCAGTAGCTTGGAAGGAGCTTCCAATTCACCCCTCCACTTT. Amino acids: CASSLEGASNSPLHF.

On this clonotype: Given the absence of the conserved phenylalanine or tryptophan at the CDR3 end, a read error is likely. The chain joins TRBV7-6 to TRBJ2-7; 9 nucleotides align to TRBD2. The CDR3 totals 15 residues. Germline trimming cut 1 base from V and 2 bases from J; bases unmatched to any gene: 3. The V gene's germline CDR1 is SGHVS and CDR2 FNYEAQ. The CDR3 loop reads CASSLGAGGTYEQYC. The CDR3 nucleotides are TGTGCCAGCAGCTTAGGGGCGGGGGGGACCTACGAGCAGTACTGC.

This clonotype occurred a few times. V is TRBV2 and J is TRBJ1-3; possibly TRBD1 for D (6 bases). The V and J ends lost 2 bases and 0 bases respectively, with 14 bases between them. Germline loops: CDR1 SNHLY, CDR2 FYNNEI. This CDR3 has 17 residues. The CDR3 here is CASSEFRTVISGNTIYF. In nucleotides, the CDR3 is TGTGCCAGCAGTGAATTCCGGACAGTTATCTCTGGAAACACCATATATTTT.

The chain carries TRBV10-3 and TRBJ2-5; D gene ambiguous. Germline V CDR1 and CDR2: ENHRY, SYGVKD. V was shortened by 0 bases and J by 2 bases, with 13 bases between the two germline ends. The CDR3 has 16 residues. CDR3 sequence reads: CAISESEPRGQETQYF. CDR3 nucleotides: TGTGCCATCAGTGAGTCTGAACCACGTGGGCAAGAGACCCAGTACTTC.

V usage is TRBV10-3 and J usage is TRBJ2-3; the match to TRBD2 covers 8 bases. From germline, CDR1 is ENHRY and CDR2 SYGVKD. V was pared by 10 bases and J by 5 bases, with 5 bases of the junction left unmatched. This CDR3 has 12 amino acids. The CDR3, as DNA: TGTGCCAAGCGGGAGTACAAAGATACGCAGTATTTT. Protein sequence: CAKREYKDTQYF.